This entry lists 19 T cell receptor beta chains sequenced from one sample in a study of radiation and T cells in renal cell carcinoma. Some clones are missing from TCRdb's copy, which holds only in-frame ones; the method was immunoSEQ multiplex PCR. The data contain around 140,000 clones, less than 90% of them singletons. Time point defined: baseline pretreatment blood. The treatment here: 15 Gy SBRT to primary tumor, nephrectomy 4 weeks later. The sequenced sample was blood, obtained from a patient whose treatment included radiotherapy and nephrectomy. These TCRs come from a woman between 45 and 60 years old with renal cell carcinoma.

In its sample, this clone was seen a few times. The CDR3 is CATRGATNTEAFF. For the CDR3, the DNA is TGTGCCACCCGAGGCGCGACGAACACTGAAGCTTTCTTT. V is TRBV6-1 and J is TRBJ1-1, with D unresolved. The ends were cut back, 10 bases at V and 1 base at J, with 13 bases in the middle. This CDR3 has 13 residues. The germline V gene has CDR1 MNHNS and CDR2 SASEGT.

The chain combines TRBV10-3 with TRBJ2-1, with 7 bases identical to TRBD2. Germline V lookup: CDR1 ENHRY, CDR2 SYGVKD. There are 13 residues in the CDR3. V gave up 10 bases and J gave up 1 base; unmatched junction bases: 4. This CDR3 reads CATRGGSYNEQFF. The CDR3 DNA sequence: TGTGCCACCCGCGGGGGATCCTACAATGAGCAGTTCTTC.

The CDR3 loop reads CASSFDGTATDTQYF. In DNA, the CDR3 is TGTGCCAGCAGCTTTGACGGGACAGCGACAGATACGCAGTATTTT. The chain joins TRBV5-5 to TRBJ2-3, with TRBD1 matching 7 bases. In germline, CDR1 is SGHKS, CDR2 YYEKEE (reference sequence). Germline trimming cut 2 bases from V and 3 bases from J; bases unmatched to any gene: 6. The length of the CDR3 is 15 residues.

This chain joins TRBV5-1 and TRBJ2-1; 8 nucleotides line up with TRBD2. The V and J ends lost 4 bases and 7 bases, in that order; junction bases with no gene match: 10. Germline V gives CDR1 SGHRS, CDR2 YFSETQ. The CDR3 is made up of 15 amino acids. The CDR3 loop is CASSRASGGDNEQFF. The CDR3 DNA reads as TGCGCCAGCAGCCGGGCCAGCGGGGGTGATAATGAGCAGTTCTTC.

The rearrangement links TRBV10-1 to TRBJ1-6; D is perhaps TRBD1 (5 bases). There are 15 residues in the CDR3. The germline CDR1 and CDR2 sequences are WNHNN and SYGVQD (reference sequence). The V and J ends lost 4 bases and 14 bases respectively, with 21 bases between them. The CDR3 bases are TGCGCCAGCAGTGCTAACAGGCCGGGAATGGGGGCCCTCCACTTT. Protein: CASSANRPGMGALHF.

This chain's CDR3 is CASSAGGGTSLPYEQYF. CDR3 DNA: TGTGCCAGCAGCGCGGGGGGAGGGACAAGCCTTCCCTACGAGCAGTACTTC. The chain employs TRBV7-2 and TRBJ2-7, with 8 positions matching TRBD2. Germline values: CDR1 SGHTA, CDR2 FQGNSA. The V and J ends lost 5 bases and 2 bases, in that order; junction bases with no gene match: 14. CDR3 length: 17 residues.

J is TRBJ1-2 and V is TRBV7-9; D gene uncertain. V shed 5 bases and J shed 8 bases, with 12 bases lying between them. Germline values: CDR1 SEHNR, CDR2 FQNEAQ (reference sequence). The CDR3 extends over 12 amino acids. CDR3 DNA sequence: TGTGCCAGCAGCACAGAAAACGGCGGCTACACCTTC. Translating it yields CASSTENGGYTF.

The chain carries TRBV29-1 and TRBJ1-1, with D perhaps TRBD1 (6 bases). This CDR3 has 14 amino acids. V lost 6 bases and J 3 bases, leaving 17 bases between the germline ends. Germline CDR1 SQVTM, CDR2 ANQGSEA. The DNA of the CDR3 is TGCAGCGTATGTCAGGGGAGGTGTGACACTGAAGCTTTCTTT. Translation gives CSVCQGRCDTEAFF.

This chain joins TRBV6-1 and TRBJ1-2; perhaps TRBD1 as D (5 bases). This CDR3 has 14 residues. The ends were cut back, 8 bases at V and 0 bases at J, with 13 bases in the middle. Germline loops: CDR1 MNHNS, CDR2 SASEGT. The CDR3 nucleotides are TGTGCCAGCTTGGGGCAAGCTACTAACTATGGCTACACCTTC. Encoded protein: CASLGQATNYGYTF.

This chain joins TRBV18 and TRBJ2-7; D might be TRBD2 (5 bases). The germline V gene has CDR1 KGHSH and CDR2 LQKENI. This CDR3 has 14 amino acids. V was cut by 3 bases and J by 3 bases, with 12 bases left in between. The CDR3 reads CASSPVGSGYEQYF. CDR3 nucleotide sequence: TGTGCCAGCTCACCTGTGGGGAGCGGCTACGAGCAGTACTTC.

This sequence joins TRBV6-7 and TRBJ1-3, with no clear D. TRBV6-7 is assigned to the ORF class and has an uncertain function. The V end lost 8 bases, the J end lost 4 bases, and 18 bases lay between the germline ends. This CDR3 contains 15 residues. The CDR3 nucleotides read TGTGCCAGCTACTATCGGGGAGCATTAGGAAACACCATATATTTT. Protein: CASYYRGALGNTIYF.

The chain employs TRBV27 and TRBJ1-5; D remains unclear. The CDR3 runs to 13 residues. Trimming cost V 3 bases and J 0 bases, with 3 bases left between them. The germline gives CDR1 MNHEY, CDR2 SMNVEV (reference sequence). CDR3 DNA: TGTGCCAGCAGTTTCTATAGCAATCAGCCCCAGCATTTT. Protein sequence: CASSFYSNQPQHF.

This clone has a single count. This chain joins TRBV4-3 and TRBJ2-7; no firm D call. Looked up from germline, CDR1 is LGHNA and CDR2 is YSLEER. Trimming took 0 bases from V and 2 from J, leaving 11 bases between them. This CDR3 has 15 residues. The CDR3 protein is CASSQDPAGPYEQYF. The CDR3 nucleotides read TGCGCCAGCAGCCAAGATCCCGCAGGACCCTACGAGCAGTACTTC.

V and J are TRBV7-2 and TRBJ2-3; no clear D gene. This CDR3 spans 13 amino acids. Germline V gene data show CDR1 as SGHTA and CDR2 as FQGNSA. Trimming removed 3 bases at V and 4 bases at J, with 8 bases between. The CDR3 DNA reads as TGTGCCAGCAGCTTCAGAGTGGCAGATACGCAGTATTTT. Its translation: CASSFRVADTQYF.

The chain is built from TRBV5-4 and TRBJ2-3, with 9 bases fitting TRBD1. The germline V gene encodes CDR1 SGHNT and CDR2 YYREEE (reference sequence). CDR3 size: 15 residues. With V trimmed by 4 bases and J by 2 bases, 5 bases remained unmatched. CDR3: CASSARDRDTDTQYF. The CDR3 bases are TGTGCCAGCAGCGCCCGGGACAGGGACACAGATACGCAGTATTTT.

The gene calls are TRBV5-1 and TRBJ2-3; unclear D gene. Germline V lookup: CDR1 SGHRS, CDR2 YFSETQ. The CDR3 has 16 amino acids. V lost 0 bases, J lost 0 bases, and 11 bases lay in between. The CDR3 region has the DNA TGCGCCAGCAGCTTGGAGGGCCCTCCTAGCACAGATACGCAGTATTTT. It translates to CASSLEGPPSTDTQYF. The whole variable domain, filled in from reference TRBV5-1 and TRBJ2-3, reads KAGVTQTPRYLIKTRGQQVTLSCSPISGHRSVSWYQQTPGQGLQFLFEYFSETQRNKGNFPGRFSGRQFSNSRSEMNVSTLELGDSALYLCASSLEGPPSTDTQYFGPGTRLTVL.

This chain joins TRBV7-9 and TRBJ2-7; D unresolved. Trimming removed 5 bases from V and 7 bases from J, with 18 bases in between. Germline V CDR1 and CDR2: SEHNR, FQNEAQ (reference sequence). CDR3 length equals 14 residues. CDR3 in amino acids: CASSQILGGQEQYF. In DNA, the CDR3 is TGTGCCAGCAGCCAAATATTGGGTGGGCAAGAGCAGTACTTC.

The V and J genes are TRBV5-1 and TRBJ2-5, with D tentatively TRBD1 (5 bases). Germline V CDR1 and CDR2: SGHRS, YFSETQ. The V gene lost 4 bases and the J gene lost 2 bases, with 18 bases spanning the gap. This CDR3 spans 16 amino acids. The DNA of the CDR3 is TGCGCCAGCAGCAGCTCTCCAACGACAGTTCAAGAGACCCAGTACTTC. It yields the protein CASSSSPTTVQETQYF.

This chain links TRBV5-4 with TRBJ1-3; D is unresolved. The CDR3 covers 14 residues. Trimming removed 7 bases from V and 0 bases from J, with 11 bases in between. Germline CDR1 is SGHNT and CDR2 is YYREEE (reference sequence). The CDR3 region is CASEKRDSGNTIYF. CDR3 DNA: TGTGCCAGCGAAAAGAGAGACTCTGGAAACACCATATATTTT. The entire variable domain, with the rest obtained from reference TRBV5-4 and TRBJ1-3, is as follows: ETGVTQSPTHLIKTRGQQVTLRCSSQSGHNTVSWYQQALGQGPQFIFQYYREEENGRGNFPPRFSGLQFPNYSSELNVNALELDDSALYLCASEKRDSGNTIYFGEGSWLTVV.